This is a list of T cell receptor beta chains from one sample in a study of blood T cell repertoires in COVID-19. Profiling relied on immunoSEQ multiplex PCR, and the TCRdb table lists in-frame clones only, not all of them. This sample carries approximately 130,000 clones, 70% to 90% of them seen once, and the ten largest clones take approximately 16%. Material for sequencing was peripheral blood. The origin of the receptors is a woman between 45 and 60 years old who had recovered from COVID-19. CDR3s include the opening cysteine and the closing phenylalanine or tryptophan. D genes are given only for firm matches. Where a row states a size, it is once, few, many or the class of an expanded clone; other rows omit it.

clone size: .; J gene: TRBJ1-6; D gene: .; V gene: TRBV3-1/TRBV3-2; CDR3 DNA: TGTGCCAGCAGCCCAATACAGGCCCCACCGAGACCCCTCCACTTT; CDR3 protein: CASSPIQAPPRPLHF
clone size: .; J gene: TRBJ1-1; D gene: .; V gene: TRBV12-3/TRBV12-4; CDR3 DNA: TGTGCCAGCAGGGGGGCGAAGGGCACTGAAGCTTTCTTT; CDR3 protein: CASRGAKGTEAFF
clone size: .; J gene: TRBJ2-7; D gene: .; V gene: TRBV13; CDR3 DNA: TGTGCCAGCAGCCATAGATTGTACGAGCAGTACTTC; CDR3 protein: CASSHRLYEQYF
clone size: .; J gene: TRBJ2-1; D gene: .; V gene: TRBV29-1; CDR3 DNA: TGCAGCGTTGAAGGAATTCTCGGAGGAAGAGTAAGGCAGTTCTTC; CDR3 protein: CSVEGILGGRVRQFF
clone size: .; J gene: TRBJ2-2; D gene: .; V gene: TRBV5-6; CDR3 DNA: TGTGCCAGCAGCGAGGAAGACAGGCCAACGAACACCGGGGAGCTGTTTTTT; CDR3 protein: CASSEEDRPTNTGELFF
clone size: .; J gene: TRBJ1-2; D gene: .; V gene: TRBV28; CDR3 DNA: TGTGCCAGCAGTTTGTCAGGGTACGGCTACACCTTC; CDR3 protein: CASSLSGYGYTF
clone size: .; J gene: TRBJ2-1; D gene: .; V gene: TRBV1; CDR3 DNA: TGCACCAGCAGCCAAGATCCCACAGGGGGCTCGAATGAGCAGTTCTTC; CDR3 protein: CTSSQDPTGGSNEQFF
clone size: .; J gene: TRBJ2-7; D gene: .; V gene: TRBV12-3/TRBV12-4; CDR3 DNA: TGTGCCAGCAGTTTAGTAGGAGGCGACGAGCAGTACTTC; CDR3 protein: CASSLVGGDEQYF
clone size: .; J gene: TRBJ1-1; D gene: TRBD1; V gene: TRBV6-1; CDR3 DNA: TGTGCCAGCAGTGAATTGGGACAGATAAACACTGAAGCTTTCTTT; CDR3 protein: CASSELGQINTEAFF
clone size: .; J gene: TRBJ1-6; D gene: TRBD1; V gene: TRBV28; CDR3 DNA: TGTGCCAGCAGTTCCCCGACAGGGGGCGCTTCACCCCTCCACTTT; CDR3 protein: CASSSPTGGASPLHF
clone size: .; J gene: TRBJ1-1; D gene: .; V gene: TRBV30; CDR3 DNA: TGTGCCTGGGGGAAACAGGAATACACTGAAGCTTTCTTT; CDR3 protein: CAWGKQEYTEAFF
clone size: once; J gene: TRBJ1-2; D gene: .; V gene: TRBV6-1; CDR3 DNA: TGTGCCAGCAGTGAATATGCCTCATCAGGTGGCTACACCTTC; CDR3 protein: CASSEYASSGGYTF
clone size: .; J gene: TRBJ1-5; D gene: .; V gene: TRBV5-1; CDR3 DNA: TGCGCCAGCAGCCCCCGGGGGGGTAGCAATCAGCCCCAGCATTTT; CDR3 protein: CASSPRGGSNQPQHF
clone size: .; J gene: TRBJ1-5; D gene: .; V gene: TRBV15; CDR3 DNA: TGTGCCACCAGCTCTAGGGGGAGGGATAGCAATCAGCCCCAGCATTTT; CDR3 protein: CATSSRGRDSNQPQHF
clone size: .; J gene: TRBJ2-2; D gene: TRBD2; V gene: TRBV29-1; CDR3 DNA: TGCGGGGTAGCGGGAGATTACGGGGAGCTGTTTTTT; CDR3 protein: CGVAGDYGELFF
clone size: .; J gene: TRBJ1-2; D gene: .; V gene: TRBV18; CDR3 DNA: TGTGCCAGCTCACCACCGAGCGTCGGATTCTATGGCTACACCTTC; CDR3 protein: CASSPPSVGFYGYTF
clone size: .; J gene: TRBJ2-1; D gene: .; V gene: TRBV29-1; CDR3 DNA: TGCAGCGTGCTAGCCCCTACTAATTACAATGAGCAGTTCTTC; CDR3 protein: CSVLAPTNYNEQFF
clone size: .; J gene: TRBJ2-5; D gene: TRBD1; V gene: TRBV5-1; CDR3 DNA: TGCGCCAGCAGCTTTTGGACAGGGGGGGAGACCCAGTACTTC; CDR3 protein: CASSFWTGGETQYF
clone size: once; J gene: TRBJ2-7; D gene: TRBD2; V gene: TRBV29-1; CDR3 DNA: TGCAGCGTCCTAGGACTAGCGCCATCCTACGAGCAGTACTTC; CDR3 protein: CSVLGLAPSYEQYF
clone size: .; J gene: TRBJ1-6; D gene: TRBD1; V gene: TRBV30; CDR3 DNA: TGTGCCTGGAGTGTCAGTCGACAGGGGGCCTGGAATTCACCCCTCCACTTT; CDR3 protein: CAWSVSRQGAWNSPLHF
clone size: .; J gene: TRBJ2-3; D gene: .; V gene: TRBV16; CDR3 DNA: TGTGCCAGCAGCCCATTAGCGGGCACAGATACGCAGTATTTT; CDR3 protein: CASSPLAGTDTQYF
clone size: .; J gene: TRBJ2-5; D gene: .; V gene: TRBV18; CDR3 DNA: TGTGCCAGCTCATTGCAGCAAGAGACCCAGTACTTC; CDR3 protein: CASSLQQETQYF
clone size: .; J gene: TRBJ2-3; D gene: TRBD1; V gene: TRBV5-1; CDR3 DNA: TGCGCCAGCAGCCCGAGGGGACAGAACGCAGATACGCAGTATTTT; CDR3 protein: CASSPRGQNADTQYF
clone size: .; J gene: TRBJ2-5; D gene: .; V gene: TRBV2; CDR3 DNA: TGTGCCAGCATTCCTGGTCGGGTACAAGAGACCCAGTACTTC; CDR3 protein: CASIPGRVQETQYF
clone size: .; J gene: TRBJ2-4; D gene: .; V gene: TRBV5-6; CDR3 DNA: TGTGCCAGCAGCTTGGACTTCAAAAACATTCAGTACTTC; CDR3 protein: CASSLDFKNIQYF
clone size: .; J gene: TRBJ1-4; D gene: .; V gene: TRBV5-8; CDR3 DNA: TGTGCCAGCAGCTCCGGACTTAATGAAAAACTGTTTTTT; CDR3 protein: CASSSGLNEKLFF
clone size: .; J gene: TRBJ1-2; D gene: TRBD1; V gene: TRBV5-1; CDR3 DNA: TGCGCCAGCAGCTCCCAGGGGGGAGGCAGGAACGGCTACACCTTC; CDR3 protein: CASSSQGGGRNGYTF
clone size: .; J gene: TRBJ2-2; D gene: TRBD1; V gene: TRBV9; CDR3 DNA: TGTGCCAGCAGCGTAGAGACAGGGGCGGGCGGGGAGCTGTTTTTT; CDR3 protein: CASSVETGAGGELFF
clone size: .; J gene: TRBJ2-7; D gene: TRBD1; V gene: TRBV29-1; CDR3 DNA: TGCAGCGTTGGTCGGGACAGGGCGCGCTACGAGCAGTACTTC; CDR3 protein: CSVGRDRARYEQYF
clone size: .; J gene: TRBJ1-6; D gene: .; V gene: TRBV7-9; CDR3 DNA: TGTGCCAGCAGCCCTAGAGGGCGGGGGCGTAATTCACCCCTCCACTTT; CDR3 protein: CASSPRGRGRNSPLHF
clone size: .; J gene: TRBJ2-7; D gene: .; V gene: TRBV30; CDR3 DNA: TGTGCCTGGAGTGTAGGAGAGTCCTACGAGCAGTACTTC; CDR3 protein: CAWSVGESYEQYF
clone size: once; J gene: TRBJ2-1; D gene: TRBD2; V gene: TRBV6-5; CDR3 DNA: TGTGCCAGCAGTAAGAGCGGGAGTCCGGACAATGAGCAGTTCTTC; CDR3 protein: CASSKSGSPDNEQFF
clone size: many; J gene: TRBJ1-5; D gene: .; V gene: TRBV19; CDR3 DNA: TGTGCCAGCCGGGACACCCTTCATCAGCCCCAGCATTTT; CDR3 protein: CASRDTLHQPQHF
clone size: .; J gene: TRBJ2-1; D gene: .; V gene: TRBV9; CDR3 DNA: TGTGCCAGCAGCGTAGTGAGGACGGGGAATGAGCAGTTCTTC; CDR3 protein: CASSVVRTGNEQFF
clone size: many; J gene: TRBJ2-7; D gene: .; V gene: TRBV4-1; CDR3 DNA: TGCGCCAGCAGCCAAGGCCTGGGAGGGGGCTCCTACGAGCAGTACTTC; CDR3 protein: CASSQGLGGGSYEQYF
clone size: .; J gene: TRBJ2-3; D gene: .; V gene: TRBV21-1; CDR3 DNA: TGTGCCAGCAGCAAAGTGGTAAAAAACAGGGATAATACGCAGTATTTT; CDR3 protein: CASSKVVKNRDNTQYF
clone size: .; J gene: TRBJ2-3; D gene: .; V gene: TRBV6-1; CDR3 DNA: TGTGCCAGCATTGAGAGGTGGAGGGGAGTGACAGATACGCAGTATTTT; CDR3 protein: CASIERWRGVTDTQYF
clone size: .; J gene: TRBJ2-2; D gene: TRBD2; V gene: TRBV5-1; CDR3 DNA: TGCGCCAGCAGCTTGAGGCTAGCGGGGGCAGGCGGGGAGCTGTTTTTT; CDR3 protein: CASSLRLAGAGGELFF
clone size: .; J gene: TRBJ2-2; D gene: TRBD2; V gene: TRBV15; CDR3 DNA: TGTGCCACCAGCAGAGTGGGGGGTAGCGGGGGGCCCCGTAGGCTCACCGGGGAGCTGTTTTTT; CDR3 protein: CATSRVGGSGGPRRLTGELFF
clone size: .; J gene: TRBJ1-2; D gene: TRBD1; V gene: TRBV12-3/TRBV12-4; CDR3 DNA: TGTGCCAGCGAAGGGACAGGGTACTATGGCTACACCTTC; CDR3 protein: CASEGTGYYGYTF
clone size: .; J gene: TRBJ1-5; D gene: .; V gene: TRBV29-1; CDR3 DNA: TGCAGCGTTGAAAGTGGGGCCGGACAGCCCCAGCATTTT; CDR3 protein: CSVESGAGQPQHF
clone size: .; J gene: TRBJ2-1; D gene: .; V gene: TRBV19; CDR3 DNA: TGTGCCAGTAGTATTAGGGGTTACAATGAGCAGTTCTTC; CDR3 protein: CASSIRGYNEQFF
clone size: .; J gene: TRBJ2-5; D gene: TRBD2; V gene: TRBV2; CDR3 DNA: TGTGCCAGCACACTAGAAGCGGGAGGTTTGTACTTC; CDR3 protein: CASTLEAGGLYF
clone size: .; J gene: TRBJ2-5; D gene: TRBD2; V gene: TRBV7-9; CDR3 DNA: TGTGCCAGCAGCCCCCGCGGCAGCGGGGACGAGACCCAGTACTTC; CDR3 protein: CASSPRGSGDETQYF
clone size: few; J gene: TRBJ2-1; D gene: .; V gene: TRBV2; CDR3 DNA: TGTGCCAGCAGTGGATTAGATGAGCAGTTCTTC; CDR3 protein: CASSGLDEQFF
clone size: .; J gene: TRBJ2-6; D gene: .; V gene: TRBV25-1; CDR3 DNA: TGTGCCAGCAGTGAATATAGGGGGTATGCTGGGGCCAACGTCCTGACTTTC; CDR3 protein: CASSEYRGYAGANVLTF
clone size: .; J gene: TRBJ2-1; D gene: TRBD2; V gene: TRBV6-5; CDR3 DNA: TGTGCCGGCTCCATAGCGGGAGGAATCTATGAGCAGTTCTTC; CDR3 protein: CAGSIAGGIYEQFF
clone size: .; J gene: TRBJ2-2; D gene: TRBD1; V gene: TRBV7-3; CDR3 DNA: TGTGCCAGCAGCCCATATTCAGGGGGCGGGGAGCTGTTTTTT; CDR3 protein: CASSPYSGGGELFF
clone size: once; J gene: TRBJ1-1; D gene: .; V gene: TRBV11-2; CDR3 DNA: TGTGCCAGCAGCTTTCAAAGGGGCTCTGAAGCTTTCTTT; CDR3 protein: CASSFQRGSEAFF
clone size: .; J gene: TRBJ2-7; D gene: .; V gene: TRBV29-1; CDR3 DNA: TGCAGCGTTGAAGGATCGGGGAACTCCTACGAGCAGTACTTC; CDR3 protein: CSVEGSGNSYEQYF
clone size: .; J gene: TRBJ2-3; D gene: TRBD2; V gene: TRBV6-2/TRBV6-3; CDR3 DNA: TGTGCCAGCAGTTTTCGCGGGAGGAAGTTAGGGAGCACAGATACGCAGTATTTT; CDR3 protein: CASSFRGRKLGSTDTQYF
clone size: .; J gene: TRBJ2-1; D gene: TRBD2; V gene: TRBV5-1; CDR3 DNA: TGCGCCAGCAGCTACCTAGCGGGGAGCTCCTACAATGAGCAGTTCTTC; CDR3 protein: CASSYLAGSSYNEQFF
clone size: .; J gene: TRBJ2-1; D gene: .; V gene: TRBV6-5; CDR3 DNA: TGTGCCAGCAGTTCCCTCAGGGGCCTGACTGATGGTGAGCAGTTCTTC; CDR3 protein: CASSSLRGLTDGEQFF
clone size: few; J gene: TRBJ1-2; D gene: TRBD1; V gene: TRBV6-5; CDR3 DNA: TGTGCCAGCAGAATGGGACAGGGCTCTGGCTACACCTTC; CDR3 protein: CASRMGQGSGYTF
clone size: once; J gene: TRBJ1-2; D gene: .; V gene: TRBV6-5; CDR3 DNA: TGTGCCCTCCTGGGACAAGTGAACTATGGCTACACCTTC; CDR3 protein: CALLGQVNYGYTF
clone size: .; J gene: TRBJ1-2; D gene: TRBD1; V gene: TRBV10-3; CDR3 DNA: TGTGCCATCAGCAACCGGGACAGGGTACTAAATGGCTACACCTTC; CDR3 protein: CAISNRDRVLNGYTF
clone size: .; J gene: TRBJ2-7; D gene: TRBD1; V gene: TRBV27; CDR3 DNA: TGTGCCAGCGCGCCATCGCAGGGGGTCGTTTCCTACGAGCAGTACTTC; CDR3 protein: CASAPSQGVVSYEQYF
clone size: few; J gene: TRBJ1-3; D gene: TRBD1; V gene: TRBV9; CDR3 DNA: TGTGCCAGCAGCGTAGCCTTAAAGGACAGGGATCGAAACACCATATATTTT; CDR3 protein: CASSVALKDRDRNTIYF
clone size: .; J gene: TRBJ2-7; D gene: TRBD2; V gene: TRBV3-1/TRBV3-2; CDR3 DNA: TGTGCCAGCAGGCGACTGGGGGGGGGCGAGCAGTACTTC; CDR3 protein: CASRRLGGGEQYF